This T cell receptor beta chain was recorded in a study of T cells in Graves' hyperthyroidism and ophthalmopathy. This CDR3 has 14 amino acids. V was shortened by 4 bases and J by 2 bases, with 11 bases between the two germline ends. Germline CDR1 SGHAT, CDR2 FQNNGV. Patients with uncontrolled infections, other autoimmune diseases, pregnancy or lactation were excluded. Researchers took RNA transcripts and amplified the TCR beta CDR3 regions from them. First-round RT-PCR with HTBI primers amplified the TCR CDR3 region. TCRdb reanalysed the multiplex PCR reads using MiXCR and keeps one entry per CDR3 protein. In the table there are some 400,000 distinct CDR3 sequences, approximately 15% of which are singletons.

Material: blood. This chain uses TRBV11-2 with TRBJ2-5; no reliable D call. The clonotype was recovered from a woman between 55 and 75 years old with Graves' hyperthyroidism. The CDR3 here is CASSSPALQETQYF. The CDR3 nucleotides read TGTGCCAGCAGCTCCCCCGCGTTGCAAGAGACCCAGTACTTC.